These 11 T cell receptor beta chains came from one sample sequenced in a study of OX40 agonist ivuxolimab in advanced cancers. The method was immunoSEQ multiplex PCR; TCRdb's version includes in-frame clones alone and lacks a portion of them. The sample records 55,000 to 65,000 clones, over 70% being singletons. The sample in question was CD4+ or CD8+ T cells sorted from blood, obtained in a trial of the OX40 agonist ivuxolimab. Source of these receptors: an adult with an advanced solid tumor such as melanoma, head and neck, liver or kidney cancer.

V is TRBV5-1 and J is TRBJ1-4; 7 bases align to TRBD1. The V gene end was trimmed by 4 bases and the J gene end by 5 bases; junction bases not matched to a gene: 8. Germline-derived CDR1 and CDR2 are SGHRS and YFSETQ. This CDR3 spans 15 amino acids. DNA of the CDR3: TGCGCCAGCAGCCTGCGGGACAGCCAAAATGAAAAACTGTTTTTT. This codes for CASSLRDSQNEKLFF.

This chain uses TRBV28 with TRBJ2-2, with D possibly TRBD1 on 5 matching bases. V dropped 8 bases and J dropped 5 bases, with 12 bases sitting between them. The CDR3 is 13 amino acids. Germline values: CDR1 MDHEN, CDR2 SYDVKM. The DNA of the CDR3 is TGTGCCAGCCTGGGGCTTGGGACCGGGGAGCTGTTTTTT. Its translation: CASLGLGTGELFF.

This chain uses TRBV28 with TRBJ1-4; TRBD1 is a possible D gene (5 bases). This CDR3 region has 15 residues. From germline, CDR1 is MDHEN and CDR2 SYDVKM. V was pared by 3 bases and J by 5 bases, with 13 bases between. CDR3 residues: CASSLGGAQNEKLFF. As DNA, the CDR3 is TGTGCCAGCAGTTTGGGTGGGGCCCAAAATGAAAAACTGTTTTTT.

The CDR3 sequence: CAISESAGEQYF. CDR3 nucleotide sequence: TGTGCCATCAGTGAGTCGGCGGGGGAGCAGTACTTC. V usage is TRBV10-3 and J usage is TRBJ2-7, with D possibly being TRBD2 (6 bases). This CDR3 is built from 12 residues. Germline loops: CDR1 ENHRY, CDR2 SYGVKD. V was trimmed by 0 bases and J by 7 bases, leaving 7 bases between them.

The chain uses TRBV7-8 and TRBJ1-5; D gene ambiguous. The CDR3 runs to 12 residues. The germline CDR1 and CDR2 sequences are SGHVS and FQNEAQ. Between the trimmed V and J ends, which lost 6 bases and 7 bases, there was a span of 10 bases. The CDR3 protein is CASSTVNQPQHF. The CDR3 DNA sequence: TGTGCCAGCAGTACAGTCAACCAGCCCCAGCATTTT.

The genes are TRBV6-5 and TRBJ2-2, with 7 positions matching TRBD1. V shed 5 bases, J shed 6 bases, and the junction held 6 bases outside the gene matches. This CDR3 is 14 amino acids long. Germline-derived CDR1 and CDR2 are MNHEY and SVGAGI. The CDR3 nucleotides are TGTGCCAGCAGTAACAGGGGAAGACCCGGGGAGCTGTTTTTT. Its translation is CASSNRGRPGELFF.

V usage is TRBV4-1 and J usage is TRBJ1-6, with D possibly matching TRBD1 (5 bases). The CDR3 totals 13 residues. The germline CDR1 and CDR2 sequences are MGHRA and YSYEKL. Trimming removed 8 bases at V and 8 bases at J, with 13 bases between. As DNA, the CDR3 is TGCGCCAGCGCCCGGCAGGGTGATTCACCCCTCCACTTT. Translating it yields CASARQGDSPLHF.

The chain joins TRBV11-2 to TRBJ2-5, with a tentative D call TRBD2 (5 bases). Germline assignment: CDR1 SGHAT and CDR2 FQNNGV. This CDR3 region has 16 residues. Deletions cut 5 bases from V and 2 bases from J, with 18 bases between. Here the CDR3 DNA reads TGTGCCAGCAGCCCAAGAGCGGAGACTATACAAGAGACCCAGTACTTC. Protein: CASSPRAETIQETQYF.

CDR3 in DNA: TGTGCCAGCACCCAGGGGGCTGGGGGCAATCAGCCCCAGCATTTT. Protein sequence: CASTQGAGGNQPQHF. The chain combines TRBV6-1 with TRBJ1-5; TRBD1 matches 8 bases. This CDR3 comprises 15 residues. V trimming: 7 bases; J trimming: 2 bases; junction bases outside the gene matches: 7. Germline CDR1 reads MNHNS; CDR2 reads SASEGT.

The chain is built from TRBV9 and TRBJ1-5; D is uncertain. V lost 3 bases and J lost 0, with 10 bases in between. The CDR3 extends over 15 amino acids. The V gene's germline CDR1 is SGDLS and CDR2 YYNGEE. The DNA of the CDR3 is TGTGCCAGCAGCGGAGAATCTTATAGCAATCAGCCCCAGCATTTT. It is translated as CASSGESYSNQPQHF.

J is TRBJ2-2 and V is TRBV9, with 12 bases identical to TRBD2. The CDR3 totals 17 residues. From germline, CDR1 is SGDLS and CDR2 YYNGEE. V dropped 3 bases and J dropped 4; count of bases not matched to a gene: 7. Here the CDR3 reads CASSARTSGVITGELFF. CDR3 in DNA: TGTGCCAGCAGCGCCCGGACTAGCGGGGTTATCACCGGGGAGCTGTTTTTT.